The present TCR beta chain was sequenced within a study of sequential checkpoint blockade in melanoma. Treatment indicated: randomized to nivolumab then ipilimumab (arm A) or the reverse (arm B). Patients had received no earlier DNA-damaging chemotherapy. From thawed PBMCs, live CD3+CD8+ cells negative for CD19 and CD56 were sorted. Data came from immunoSEQ multiplex PCR; TCRdb stores just in-frame clones and leaves some out. The sample carries tens of thousands of clones, about 86% recorded once. This sequence originates from a human donor with melanoma. The source was CD8+ T cells sorted from blood (inferred from file names), collected from a patient given nivolumab and ipilimumab in sequence.

CDR3 in DNA: TGCGCCAGCAGCCAAGTGACAGGGGTTACCGAGGGCTCCTATAATTCACCCCTCCACTTT. Its protein is CASSQVTGVTEGSYNSPLHF. The chain combines TRBV4-1 with TRBJ1-6, with TRBD1 matching over 8 bases. The V gene's germline CDR1 is MGHRA and CDR2 YSYEKL. The V segment lost 1 base and the J segment 0 bases; nucleotides outside the gene matches: 11. The CDR3 runs to 20 residues.